This T cell receptor beta chain was identified in a study of CXCR3-negative and CXCR3-positive naive CD8 T cells. Points from the study as a whole: Naive cells, whether CXCR3-negative or CXCR3-positive, had similar TRBV-TRBJ usage, while memory cells differed. Comparison of naive cells showed more hydrophobic TRB CDR3s in CXCR3-positive than in CXCR3-negative naive cells.

The germline gives CDR1 SQVTM, CDR2 ANQGSEA. The CDR3 sequence is 13 residues long. This clonotype is deemed medium-sized (0.01 to 0.1%) by its frequency. The antigen is undetermined. With UMI labels, 5' RACE was used to prepare the TRB cDNA libraries. With the 5' RACE reads reprocessed, TCRdb shows one record per CDR3 protein and no DNA. Here the sample table reports 2,500 to 3,500 distinct CDR3 sequences. The sample was naive CXCR3+ CD8+ T cells from blood. The subset here: CD45RO-CCR7+CD27+CD95- naive CD8+ T cells expressing CXCR3 (TNR3+). J is TRBJ1-2 and V is TRBV29-1. The sequence was collected from a human donor in good health. Some clones in this sample may be carry-over from other donors' samples. This chain's CDR3 is CSVVGGLNYGYTF.